One sample yielded the 25 T cell receptor beta chains listed below, sequenced in a study of T cells after yellow fever vaccination. TCRdb re-called the 5' RACE reads through MiXCR, storing one row per CDR3 protein. The sample gives around 100,000 distinct CDR3 sequences, around 8.6% of which show up once; approximately 24% is in the top ten. Sequenced here: CD8+ T cells sorted from PBMCs, sampled 45 days after the yellow fever booster vaccination. Receptors were obtained from a man aged 25-40 years who received the YFV17D yellow fever vaccine.

This clonotype was recorded many times. The chain has TRBV5-1 and TRBJ2-7, with D possibly being TRBD2 (6 bases). This CDR3 comprises 14 residues. Germline V CDR1 and CDR2: SGHRS, YFSETQ. V lost 4 bases to trimming and J lost 3 bases, with 14 bases between them. The CDR3 region has the DNA TGCGCCAGCAGCCCGGGGGACGGAAACTACGAGCAGTACTTC. Protein: CASSPGDGNYEQYF.

The table lists this clonotype with many counts. V and J are TRBV5-6 and TRBJ2-3; the match to TRBD2 covers 7 bases. V dropped 2 bases and J dropped 1; count of bases not matched to a gene: 1. CDR1 is SGHDT, CDR2 YYEEEE, per germline. The length of the CDR3 is 14 residues. CDR3 protein: CASSLAGRTDTQYF. In DNA, the CDR3 is TGTGCCAGCAGCTTAGCGGGGCGCACAGATACGCAGTATTTT.

This clonotype was seen repeatedly, ten times or more. This chain joins TRBV7-9 and TRBJ2-1, with no clear D. The ends were cut back, 7 bases at V and 7 bases at J, with 11 bases in the middle. This CDR3 comprises 12 residues. Germline assignment: CDR1 SEHNR and CDR2 FQNEAQ (reference sequence). CDR3 DNA: TGTGCCAGCACCCAGGTTATAAATGAGCAGTTCTTC. Translating gives CASTQVINEQFF.

In its sample, this clonotype was seen many times. The V and J genes are TRBV12-3 or TRBV12-4 and TRBJ2-7, with D maybe TRBD2 (6 bases). V was pared by 7 bases and J by 3 bases, with 13 bases between. There are 13 residues in the CDR3. As DNA, the CDR3 is TGTGCCAGCACCCCGGGACTTTTCTACGAGCAGTACTTC. This sequence encodes CASTPGLFYEQYF.

This clonotype was observed many times. The chain couples TRBV20-1 to TRBJ2-7; 10 bases map to TRBD1. Trimming removed 6 bases from V and 6 bases from J; junction bases left unmatched: 11. This CDR3 has 14 amino acids. The germline V gene encodes CDR1 DFQATT and CDR2 SNEGSKA (reference sequence). CDR3 sequence reads: CSANPRDRGFEQYF. As DNA, the CDR3 is TGCAGTGCCAACCCCCGGGACAGGGGTTTCGAGCAGTACTTC.

This clonotype has just a few counts. V usage is TRBV30 and J usage is TRBJ2-7, with D maybe TRBD1 (6 bases). V shed 4 bases and J shed 12 bases, with 16 bases lying between them. The germline gives CDR1 GTSNPN, CDR2 SVGIG (reference sequence). This CDR3 is 11 amino acids long. The CDR3 reads CAWTVQGALYF. The CDR3 region has the DNA TGTGCCTGGACGGTACAGGGAGCACTGTACTTC.

The chain has TRBV29-1 and TRBJ1-1; D possibly corresponds to TRBD1 (5 bases). The V end was cut by 6 bases, the J end by 3 bases, with 17 bases between. The CDR3 extends over 14 amino acids. Germline assignment: CDR1 SQVTM and CDR2 ANQGSEA. This CDR3 is CSVGEALGDTEAFF. The CDR3 DNA reads as TGCAGCGTCGGAGAGGCATTAGGGGACACTGAAGCTTTCTTT.

This clonotype has at least ten counts. The rearrangement uses TRBV15 and TRBJ2-5; D might be TRBD2 (5 bases). V was pared by 3 bases and J by 5 bases, with 7 bases between. CDR3 length: 12 amino acids. Germline CDR1 reads LNHNV; CDR2 reads YYDKDF (reference sequence). In nucleotides, the CDR3 is TGTGCCACCAGCAGCGGGGATGAGACCCAGTACTTC. Its protein is CATSSGDETQYF.

This clonotype was seen many times. This sequence joins TRBV28 and TRBJ2-7, with 7 bases lining up with TRBD1. Germline CDR1 is MDHEN and CDR2 is SYDVKM. With 6 bases clipped from V and 3 bases from J, the junction kept 8 bases outside the gene matches. This CDR3 comprises 14 residues. CDR3 loop: CASSPQGSRYEQYF. In DNA, the CDR3 is TGTGCCAGCAGCCCACAGGGGTCCCGCTACGAGCAGTACTTC.

This clonotype was seen ten or more times. The chain has TRBV20-1 and TRBJ2-7; 13 nucleotides line up with TRBD2. This CDR3 comprises 17 residues. Germline V gene lookup returns CDR1 DFQATT and CDR2 SNEGSKA (reference sequence). Trimming at V came to 6 bases and at J to 0 bases, leaving 11 bases not matched to a gene. This chain's CDR3 is CSAVGLAGLLGSYEQYF. DNA for the CDR3: TGCAGTGCAGTGGGACTAGCGGGACTCTTAGGCTCCTACGAGCAGTACTTC.

A few counts support this clonotype. V gene TRBV29-1 combines with J gene TRBJ2-5, with D maybe TRBD1 (6 bases). The CDR3 covers 14 residues. Per the germline V gene, CDR1 is SQVTM and CDR2 is ANQGSEA. Trimming left V 0 bases short and J 5 bases short, with 13 bases between. This CDR3 reads CSVEDPLRGETQYF. CDR3 in DNA: TGCAGCGTTGAAGATCCGTTGAGGGGGGAGACCCAGTACTTC.

This clonotype has a count of ten or more. The V and J genes are TRBV12-3 or TRBV12-4 and TRBJ2-3; 9 bases are a match to TRBD2. V shed 3 bases and J 2 bases; nucleotides not matched to a gene: 6. This CDR3 is built from 16 residues. The CDR3 sequence: CASSLRLAGFTDTQYF. The CDR3 DNA reads TGTGCCAGCAGTTTGCGGCTAGCGGGGTTCACAGATACGCAGTATTTT.

This clonotype was observed at least ten times. The chain combines TRBV21-1 with TRBJ2-1; TRBD2 is taken as the D call from the table, unchecked against the DNA. TRBV21-1 is tagged as a pseudogene. CDR3 length: 17 residues. The CDR3 bases are TGTGCCAGCAGCAAGCCCCTAGCGGGAGGGCCCCCCAATGAGCAGTTCTTC. Translated: CASSKPLAGGPPNEQFF.

This clonotype was seen repeatedly, ten times or more. This rearrangement joins TRBV10-2 to TRBJ1-5, with D tentatively TRBD1 (6 bases). V was pared by 4 bases and J by 5 bases, with 12 bases between. The germline CDR1 and CDR2 sequences are WSHSY and SAAADI. There are 14 residues in the CDR3. Here the CDR3 reads CASSGAGVYQPQHF. The CDR3 coding sequence is TGCGCCAGCAGTGGGGCAGGGGTGTATCAGCCCCAGCATTTT.

This clonotype was counted at least ten times. The chain couples TRBV15 to TRBJ1-2, with TRBD1 matching over 8 bases. The CDR3 loop spans 15 amino acids. J lost 6 bases, V lost 3 bases, and 9 bases had no gene match. CDR1 and CDR2 (germline): LNHNV, YYDKDF (reference sequence). The CDR3 reads CATSRITGGIDGYTF. The CDR3, as DNA: TGTGCCACCAGCAGGATAACAGGGGGAATCGATGGCTACACCTTC.

This clonotype was recorded at least ten times. The chain recombines TRBV27 with TRBJ2-1, with TRBD2 matching over 8 bases. The ends lost 10 bases at V and 8 bases at J; junction bases unmatched: 7. The CDR3 spans 12 residues. Germline V gene sequence: CDR1 MNHEY, CDR2 SMNVEV (reference sequence). CDR3 residues: CATGLATDEQFF. DNA of the CDR3: TGTGCCACTGGACTAGCCACCGATGAGCAGTTCTTC.

This clonotype was recorded many times. The CDR3, as DNA: TGTGCCAGCAAAGATAGCACAGATACGCAGTATTTT. The encoded protein is CASKDSTDTQYF. The chain recombines TRBV6-1 with TRBJ2-3; unclear D gene. Trimming took off 7 bases at V and 0 bases at J, with 5 bases between the two ends. CDR1 and CDR2 from the germline V gene are MNHNS and SASEGT. The CDR3 is made up of 12 amino acids.

This clonotype was seen repeatedly, ten times or more. This chain joins TRBV5-1 and TRBJ2-2; 7 nucleotides line up with TRBD1. Looked up from germline, CDR1 is SGHRS and CDR2 is YFSETQ. The CDR3 is made up of 14 amino acids. The junction had 8 bases not matched to a gene; V was cut back by 6 bases and J by 6 bases. Here the CDR3 DNA reads TGCGCCAGCAATACAGAGCAGGGGGCCGGGGAGCTGTTTTTT. It specifies CASNTEQGAGELFF.

This clonotype was counted ten times or more. V and J are TRBV11-2 and TRBJ2-7, with a possible D match to TRBD2 (5 bases). The V gene's germline CDR1 is SGHAT and CDR2 FQNNGV. Trimming cost V 4 bases and J 2 bases, with 12 bases left between them. The CDR3 is made up of 14 amino acids. CDR3 loop: CASSYQTIPYEQYF. DNA for the CDR3: TGTGCCAGCAGCTACCAGACTATCCCCTACGAGCAGTACTTC.

This clonotype has ten or more counts. The chain employs TRBV7-6 and TRBJ2-5; a possible D gene is TRBD1 (5 bases). Trimming pared 4 bases from V and 5 bases from J, leaving 8 bases between. This CDR3 is 12 amino acids long. Germline CDR1 reads SGHVS; CDR2 reads FNYEAQ. This CDR3 reads CASSSGFETQYF. The CDR3 DNA reads as TGTGCCAGCAGCTCAGGGTTCGAGACCCAGTACTTC.

On this clonotype: This sequence may be a read error, since a much larger clone differs from it by one base. This chain uses TRBV5-1 with TRBJ1-1; possible D gene TRBD1, 6 bases. V dropped 4 bases and J dropped 4 bases, with 17 bases sitting between them. The CDR3 loop spans 15 amino acids. The V gene's germline CDR1 is SGHRS and CDR2 YFSETQ. CDR3 sequence: CASSHFKQGATEAFF. The CDR3 DNA sequence: TGCGCCAGCAGCCACTTCAAACAGGGTGCCACTGAAGCTTTCTTT.

The rearrangement links TRBV7-8 to TRBJ2-2; D is undetermined. Germline V gives CDR1 SGHVS, CDR2 FQNEAQ. The CDR3 has 14 amino acids. Trimming took 4 bases from V and 2 from J, leaving 8 bases between them. The CDR3 reads CASSSFINTGELFF. CDR3 bases: TGTGCCAGCAGCTCCTTTATCAACACCGGGGAGCTGTTTTTT.

This clonotype was found a few times. V is TRBV30 and J is TRBJ1-1; D remains unclear. Looked up from germline, CDR1 is GTSNPN and CDR2 is SVGIG (reference sequence). Trimming left V 4 bases short and J 1 base short, with 7 bases between. The CDR3 runs to 12 residues. The CDR3 sequence: CAWIGRNTEAFF. The CDR3 DNA is TGTGCCTGGATCGGGCGGAACACTGAAGCTTTCTTT.

This clonotype rates as medium-sized (0.01 to 0.1%). At one boundary the junction diverges from the germline segment, which might be a read error. The J gene is TRBJ2-5, the V gene TRBV9; D tentatively reads TRBD1 or TRBD2 (5 bases each). The CDR3 is made up of 15 amino acids. Germline CDR1 is SGDLS and CDR2 is YYNGEE. The CDR3 here is CASSPGRGFQETQYF. CDR3 DNA: TGTGCTAGCAGCCCGGGACGGGGCTTCCAAGAGACCCAGTACTTC.

This clonotype appeared many times. This chain connects TRBV12-3 or TRBV12-4 to TRBJ2-1; D is perhaps TRBD2 (5 bases). Trimming took off 7 bases at V and 2 bases at J, with 12 bases between the two ends. The CDR3 has 14 residues. CDR3: CASTPSGAYNEQFF. The DNA of the CDR3 is TGTGCCAGCACCCCCTCCGGGGCCTACAATGAGCAGTTCTTC.